The 12 T cell receptor beta chains given below trace back to one sample, sequenced in a study of early T cells in non-severe SARS-CoV-2 infection. TCRdb processed the 5' RACE reads anew with MiXCR; each CDR3 protein has one entry. The sample includes some 35,000 distinct CDR3 sequences, roughly 6.8% seen only once; the top ten take 20% to 25%. Sequencing used whole blood, obtained at baseline. These receptors were taken from an adult who was a healthcare worker with PCR-confirmed SARS-CoV-2 infection or an uninfected control (not recorded which).

This chain joins TRBV27 and TRBJ2-3, with D possibly being TRBD1 (5 bases). Per germline, CDR1 MNHEY and CDR2 SMNVEV (reference sequence). Deletions cut 2 bases from V and 0 bases from J, with 9 bases between. The CDR3 contains 15 residues. The CDR3 is CASSLGAASTDTQYF. The CDR3 DNA reads TGTGCCAGCAGTTTAGGGGCAGCTAGCACAGATACGCAGTATTTT.

This clonotype was seen many times. The genes are TRBV28 and TRBJ2-1; no definite D call. Germline CDR1 MDHEN, CDR2 SYDVKM. The CDR3 spans 16 residues. Trimming stripped 5 bases from V and 2 bases from J, with 16 bases between. Here the CDR3 DNA reads TGTGCCAGCAGTCCCCTCTCATCCCCTACCTACAATGAGCAGTTCTTC. It specifies CASSPLSSPTYNEQFF.

This clonotype appeared many times. This chain links TRBV12-3 or TRBV12-4 with TRBJ2-7; 8 nucleotides align to TRBD1. The ends lost 6 bases at V and 6 bases at J; junction bases unmatched: 7. This CDR3 spans 13 amino acids. The CDR3 DNA reads TGTGCCAGCAGCCTCCAGGGGGCCGGCGAGCAGTACTTC. Translating it yields CASSLQGAGEQYF.

This clonotype appeared many times. The chain joins TRBV11-3 to TRBJ2-1, with 13 bases fitting TRBD2. Germline V CDR1 and CDR2: SGHNT, YENEEA. CDR3 length equals 17 residues. V was clipped by 1 base and J by 2 bases; unmatched bases: 2. The DNA of the CDR3 is TGTGCCAGCAGCTTAGGGACTAGCGGGAGCGCCTACAATGAGCAGTTCTTC. It encodes CASSLGTSGSAYNEQFF. Full variable domain (missing parts from reference TRBV11-3 and TRBJ2-1): EAGVVQSPRYKIIEKKQPVAFWCNPISGHNTLYWYLQNLGQGPELLIRYENEEAVDDSQLPKDRFSAERLKGVDSTLKIQPAELGDSAVYLCASSLGTSGSAYNEQFFGPGTRLTVL.

This clonotype has just a few counts. The chain uses TRBV12-3 or TRBV12-4 and TRBJ2-5; no clear D gene. This CDR3 has 14 amino acids. The V end was cut by 6 bases, the J end by 0 bases, with 11 bases between. The DNA for the CDR3 is TGTGCCAGCAGGTCAACTAAGTACCAAGAGACCCAGTACTTC. This sequence encodes CASRSTKYQETQYF.

To note about this clonotype: Since no conserved phenylalanine or tryptophan closes the CDR3, a read error is the likely cause. This chain links TRBV27 with TRBJ1-5; D unclear. There are 13 residues in the CDR3. CDR1 and CDR2 (germline): MNHEY, SMNVEV (reference sequence). V was cut by 3 bases and J by 5 bases, with 8 bases left in between. Written as DNA, the CDR3 is TGTGCCAGCAGTTTTGGGGTCGATCAGCCCCAGCATGTT. Protein: CASSFGVDQPQHV.

This clonotype was counted only a few times. This chain uses TRBV7-2 with TRBJ2-5, with 7 bases identical to TRBD2. There are 14 residues in the CDR3. Germline assignment: CDR1 SGHTA and CDR2 FQGNSA. Losses at the gene ends were 2 bases for V and 4 bases for J; bases not matched to a gene: 4. CDR3 sequence (DNA): TGTGCCAGCAGCTTACGTGGGGAGGGAGAGACCCAGTACTTC. Amino acid sequence: CASSLRGEGETQYF. Full variable domain (outside the CDR3, taken from reference TRBV7-2 and TRBJ2-5): GAGVSQSPSNKVTEKGKDVELRCDPISGHTALYWYRQSLGQGLEFLIYFQGNSAPDKSGLPSDRFSAERTGGSVSTLTIQRTQQEDSAVYLCASSLRGEGETQYFGPGTRLLVL.

This clonotype has just a few counts. An end of the junction does not agree with germline; a read error may underlie this. The gene calls are TRBV12-3 or TRBV12-4 and TRBJ1-1, with D uncertain. The CDR3 is 13 residues long. CDR3 in amino acids: CASSTTRSTEDFF. DNA of the CDR3: TGTGCCAGCAGTACAACACGGTCCACTGAAGATTTCTTT.

At least ten counts were recorded for this clonotype. The chain is built from TRBV20-1 and TRBJ2-3; 9 bases align to TRBD2. The junction had 9 bases not matched to a gene; V was cut back by 0 bases and J by 2 bases. Germline V lookup: CDR1 DFQATT, CDR2 SNEGSKA (reference sequence). The CDR3 loop spans 17 amino acids. CDR3 DNA: TGCAGTGCTAGAGAAGGGCTAGCGGGAATTATCACAGATACGCAGTATTTT. Protein product: CSAREGLAGIITDTQYF.

This clonotype was detected many times. The gene calls are TRBV20-1 and TRBJ2-3, with a tentative D call TRBD1 (6 bases). This CDR3 comprises 13 residues. CDR1 is DFQATT and CDR2 is SNEGSKA in the germline V gene (reference sequence). V lost 5 bases and J 6 bases, leaving 15 bases between the germline ends. CDR3 nucleotides: TGCAGTGCTGTTTCAGGGGCCAAGGATACGCAGTATTTT. Its translation: CSAVSGAKDTQYF.

The table lists this clonotype with many counts. This chain connects TRBV3-1 to TRBJ1-1, with D perhaps matching TRBD1 (5 bases). The ends were cut back, 4 bases at V and 6 bases at J, with 18 bases in the middle. The CDR3 loop spans 15 amino acids. Germline lookup yields CDR1 LGHDT and CDR2 YNNKEL (reference sequence). CDR3 coding DNA: TGTGCCAGCAGCCCATTCGGGGCGGGGCACTCTGAAGCTTTCTTT. It codes for CASSPFGAGHSEAFF. Drawing the rest from reference TRBV3-1 and TRBJ1-1, the complete variable domain is DTAVSQTPKYLVTQMGNDKSIKCEQNLGHDTMYWYKQDSKKFLKIMFSYNNKELIINETVPNRFSPKSPDKAHLNLHINSLELGDSAVYFCASSPFGAGHSEAFFGQGTRLTVV.

The table lists this clonotype with many counts. The chain couples TRBV7-4 to TRBJ2-3, with D hard to call. The V and J ends lost 5 bases and 5 bases respectively, with 23 bases between them. This CDR3 contains 17 residues. Looked up from germline, CDR1 is SGHVT and CDR2 is SQSDAQ. The CDR3 nucleotides are TGTGCCAGCAGCCACCCGCAAGCCGCCCCGAAGATAGATACGCAGTATTTT. It translates to CASSHPQAAPKIDTQYF.